This TCR beta chain is from a study of T-cell reconstitution after alpha-beta-depleted transplantation in children. TCRbeta library construction was performed incorporating unique molecular identifiers. From the PCR reads, TCRdb called clonotypes with MiXCR, one entry per CDR3 protein. Altogether under 750,000 distinct CDR3 sequences are present, roughly 23% being singletons, with the ten largest covering over 12%. There are 15 residues in the CDR3. CDR1 is LGHNA, CDR2 YNFKEQ, per germline. Germline trimming cut 4 bases from V and 6 bases from J; bases unmatched to any gene: 6. This chain links TRBV4-2 with TRBJ2-1; 10 bases fit TRBD2. The sample here was PBMCs, mostly from graft donor cells, taken 360 days after TCRalphabeta/CD19-depleted stem cell transplant. The TCR comes from a boy in the first two years of life who had a stem cell transplant for acute myeloid leukemia, so the T cells may come from the graft donor. This CDR3 reads CASSPLAGEFNEQFF. The DNA for the CDR3 is TGTGCCAGCAGCCCCCTAGCGGGGGAGTTCAATGAGCAGTTCTTC.